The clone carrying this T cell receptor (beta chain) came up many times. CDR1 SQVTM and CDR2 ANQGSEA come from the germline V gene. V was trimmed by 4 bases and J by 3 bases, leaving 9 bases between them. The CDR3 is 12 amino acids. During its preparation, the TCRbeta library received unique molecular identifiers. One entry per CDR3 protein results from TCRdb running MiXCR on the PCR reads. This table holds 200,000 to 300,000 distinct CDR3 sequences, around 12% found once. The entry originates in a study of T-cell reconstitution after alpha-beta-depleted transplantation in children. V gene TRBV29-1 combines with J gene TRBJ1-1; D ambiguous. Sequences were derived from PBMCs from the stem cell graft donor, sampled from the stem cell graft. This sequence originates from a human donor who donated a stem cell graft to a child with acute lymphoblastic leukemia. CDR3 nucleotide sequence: TGCAGCGTTGGCGGCGGGCACACTGAAGCTTTCTTT. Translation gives CSVGGGHTEAFF.